These 27 T cell receptor beta chains originate from one sample sequenced in a study of vaccination effects on CD4 cells after COVID-19. Their target antigens are unknown. Here immunoSEQ multiplex PCR was the method, and the copy in TCRdb shows in-frame clones only, minus some. The table shows about 60,000 clones, with 60% to 80% occurring only once. Sequencing in the ViraFEST assay came after antigen-specific CD4+ T cells had been expanded with viral peptide pools, which were used to stimulate PBMC. With 9 to 11 days of culture completed, CD4+ T cells were isolated. The participants, recipients of two vaccine doses, got either BNT162b2 or mRNA-1273. The material sequenced was CD4+ T cells from PBMCs cultured with HCoV-OC43 spike peptides, taken after COVID-19 vaccination. This sample's subset: HCoV-OC43 spike overlapping peptide pool stimulation. These receptors were obtained from a human donor who received a COVID-19 vaccine.

This sequence joins TRBV7-2 and TRBJ1-5; D gene uncertain. This CDR3 region has 15 residues. Germline CDR1 and CDR2: SGHTA and FQGNSA. V lost 5 bases to trimming and J lost 0 bases, with 11 bases between them. The CDR3 nucleotides read TGTGCCAGCAGCAGGTCGGGATATAGCAATCAGCCCCAGCATTTT. It specifies CASSRSGYSNQPQHF.

The chain is built from TRBV7-9 and TRBJ2-3, with a possible D match to TRBD1 (5 bases). The CDR3 is 13 amino acids. V was clipped by 3 bases and J by 8 bases, with 12 bases between them. In germline, CDR1 is SEHNR, CDR2 FQNEAQ (reference sequence). CDR3 amino acids: CASSFYRQSTQYF. The CDR3 DNA reads as TGTGCCAGCAGCTTCTACCGACAGAGTACGCAGTATTTT.

This clone was counted a few times. In DNA form, the CDR3 reads TGTGCCGCGAGGGTGGCAGGGGATCGGTATGGCTACACCTTC. Translation: CAARVAGDRYGYTF. This sequence joins TRBV30 and TRBJ1-2, with D possibly being TRBD1 (6 bases). Trimming took off 8 bases at V and 5 bases at J, with 21 bases between the two ends. This CDR3 spans 14 amino acids. The germline gives CDR1 GTSNPN, CDR2 SVGIG (reference sequence). Using reference TRBV30 and TRBJ1-2 for the parts outside the CDR3, the full variable domain is SQTIHQWPATLVQPVGSPLSLECTVEGTSNPNLYWYRQAAGRGLQLLFYSVGIGQISSEVPQNLSASRPQDRQFILSSKKLLLSDSGFYLCAARVAGDRYGYTFGSGTRLTVV.

The chain has TRBV5-1 and TRBJ2-3; D is tentatively TRBD1 or TRBD2 (5 bases each). This CDR3 contains 14 residues. Trimming pared 3 bases from V and 7 bases from J, leaving 15 bases between. Germline CDR1 SGHRS, CDR2 YFSETQ. The CDR3: CASSSGTQVNTQYF. In DNA, the CDR3 is TGCGCCAGCAGCTCCGGGACCCAGGTGAATACGCAGTATTTT.

V is TRBV6-5 and J is TRBJ1-1, with D uncertain. Germline CDR1 and CDR2: MNHEY and SVGAGI. The CDR3 is made up of 14 amino acids. Trimming took 5 bases from V and 3 from J, leaving 13 bases between them. CDR3 in amino acids: CASSRRSQDTEAFF. The DNA of the CDR3 is TGTGCCAGCAGTAGAAGATCTCAGGACACTGAAGCTTTCTTT.

V gene TRBV29-1 combines with J gene TRBJ2-2; D remains ambiguous. This CDR3 region has 16 residues. V shed 7 bases and J shed 1 base, with 19 bases lying between them. From germline, CDR1 is SQVTM and CDR2 ANQGSEA. The CDR3 DNA sequence: TGCAGCGCCCTGAGTCTATGGACGGAGAACACCGGGGAGCTGTTTTTT. This encodes CSALSLWTENTGELFF.

V and J are TRBV6-2 or TRBV6-3 and TRBJ1-4, with 8 bases that match TRBD1. The CDR3 has 16 amino acids. J gave up 5 bases and V 5 bases, and 10 bases lay outside the gene matches. Per the germline V gene, CDR1 is MNHEY and CDR2 is SVGEGT. The CDR3 is CASSRGIYRGNEKLFF. The CDR3 DNA reads TGTGCCAGCAGTCGCGGAATATACAGGGGGAATGAAAAACTGTTTTTT.

This clone has only one observation. The J gene is TRBJ2-7, the V gene TRBV5-1, with 7 bases fitting TRBD1. Germline CDR1 reads SGHRS; CDR2 reads YFSETQ. The CDR3 totals 18 residues. With 6 bases clipped from V and 4 bases from J, the junction kept 22 bases outside the gene matches. The CDR3 bases are TGCGCCAGCACTAAGTCAACCCGAACGGGACAGCCGACTTACGAGCAGTACGTC. Encoded protein: CASTKSTRTGQPTYEQYV.

This clone has more than one count but fewer than ten. The gene calls are TRBV9 and TRBJ1-5; 7 nucleotides agree with TRBD1. Unmatched junction bases numbered 2, after V lost 4 bases and J lost 4 bases. This CDR3 is 13 amino acids long. Germline CDR1 SGDLS, CDR2 YYNGEE. The CDR3 sequence: CASSMTGNQPQHF. CDR3 in DNA: TGTGCCAGCAGCATGACAGGGAATCAGCCCCAGCATTTT.

The rearrangement links TRBV6-5 to TRBJ1-1; TRBD1 is a possible D gene (6 bases). With 8 bases removed from V and 6 bases from J, the gap between germline ends came to 16 bases. The CDR3 has 13 residues. Germline V CDR1 and CDR2: MNHEY, SVGAGI. Here the CDR3 DNA reads TGTGCCAGCGGGGGCAGGCCGAGCTCTGAAGCTTTCTTT. Translation gives CASGGRPSSEAFF.

This rearrangement joins TRBV6-2 or TRBV6-3 to TRBJ2-7; 11 bases line up with TRBD2. The CDR3 covers 17 residues. The V gene's germline CDR1 is MNHEY and CDR2 SVGEGT. V gave up 2 bases and J gave up 4 bases; unmatched junction bases: 10. CDR3 loop: CASSYGLAGGLWYEQYV. The DNA for the CDR3 is TGTGCCAGCAGTTACGGGCTAGCGGGGGGCCTTTGGTACGAGCAGTACGTC.

The V gene is TRBV28, the J gene TRBJ1-2; D not resolved. Trimming left V 5 bases short and J 4 bases short, with 14 bases between. Germline loops: CDR1 MDHEN, CDR2 SYDVKM. CDR3 length: 14 residues. CDR3 in DNA: TGTGCCAGCAGTCCACGCGGGCAAACCTATGGCTACACCTTC. Its translation is CASSPRGQTYGYTF.

The chain combines TRBV5-1 with TRBJ2-3, with D tentatively TRBD2 (6 bases). Trimming cost V 3 bases and J 2 bases, with 10 bases left between them. The length of the CDR3 is 14 residues. The V gene's germline CDR1 is SGHRS and CDR2 YFSETQ. CDR3 sequence (DNA): TGCGCCAGCAGCTCGGGGGACCACACAGATACGCAGTATTTT. This encodes CASSSGDHTDTQYF.

This chain uses TRBV9 with TRBJ1-5; TRBD1 might be the D (6 bases). CDR3 length: 13 amino acids. Germline V gene lookup returns CDR1 SGDLS and CDR2 YYNGEE. Trimming removed 3 bases at V and 5 bases at J, with 9 bases between. For the CDR3, the DNA is TGTGCCAGCAGCGGCAGGACAGATCAGCCCCAGCATTTT. As protein: CASSGRTDQPQHF.

The chain uses TRBV19 and TRBJ1-2, with D possibly TRBD1 on 6 matching bases. Germline V lookup: CDR1 LNHDA, CDR2 SQIVND (reference sequence). Trimming took off 7 bases at V and 6 bases at J, with 15 bases between the two ends. The CDR3 totals 13 residues. Here the CDR3 DNA reads TGTGCCAGTATGGAACAGGGAACCCATGGCTACACCTTC. Encoded protein: CASMEQGTHGYTF.

This sequence joins TRBV27 and TRBJ1-6; D is possibly TRBD1 (6 bases). Trimming took 7 bases from V and 5 from J, leaving 9 bases between them. Germline CDR1 and CDR2: MNHEY and SMNVEV (reference sequence). This CDR3 has 13 residues. The CDR3 region has the DNA TGTGCCAGCAAGAGGACAGATAATTCACCCCTCCACTTT. Protein product: CASKRTDNSPLHF.

The chain links TRBV7-3 to TRBJ2-1; 8 nucleotides line up with TRBD1. Looked up from germline, CDR1 is SGHTA and CDR2 is FQGTGA. This CDR3 region has 14 residues. V lost 5 bases, J lost 3 bases, and 3 bases stayed unmatched. CDR3 bases: TGTGCCAGCAGCCGGACAGGGAGCTACAATGAGCAGTTCTTC. Its protein is CASSRTGSYNEQFF.

This clone was detected a few times. The chain is built from TRBV12-5 and TRBJ1-1; D is perhaps TRBD1 (5 bases). The V gene's germline CDR1 is LGHNT and CDR2 FRNRAP. V was cut by 6 bases and J by 1 base, with 9 bases left in between. The CDR3 contains 13 residues. In DNA, the CDR3 is TGTGCTAGTGGAAGGGACGGGAACACTGAAGCTTTCTTT. Translated: CASGRDGNTEAFF.

The chain combines TRBV10-3 with TRBJ2-5; no reliable D call. CDR1 is ENHRY and CDR2 is SYGVKD in the germline V gene. The V gene lost 3 bases and the J gene lost 9 bases, with 8 bases spanning the gap. The CDR3 has 11 residues. The CDR3 sequence is CAISEGSAQYF. The DNA of the CDR3 is TGTGCCATCAGTGAAGGTTCTGCCCAGTACTTC.

The chain has TRBV9 and TRBJ2-3; tentatively, D is TRBD2 (7 bases). Trimming took 2 bases from V and 4 from J, leaving 17 bases between them. Germline V gives CDR1 SGDLS, CDR2 YYNGEE. This CDR3 is 16 amino acids long. In nucleotides, the CDR3 is TGTGCCAGCAGCGTCGACCCGAGGGGGGGCCCAGATACGCAGTATTTT. Its translation: CASSVDPRGGPDTQYF.

This clone was recorded a few times. The chain has TRBV6-1 and TRBJ2-2; D is uncertain. Germline V gene sequence: CDR1 MNHNS, CDR2 SASEGT. V dropped 2 bases and J dropped 2 bases, with 9 bases sitting between them. The CDR3 sequence is 15 residues long. The CDR3 DNA reads TGTGCCAGCAGTGAAACGGGCAAAAACACCGGGGAGCTGTTTTTT. Translating it yields CASSETGKNTGELFF.

The V gene is TRBV3-1 (or the pseudogene TRBV3-2), the J gene TRBJ1-6; D gene ambiguous. This CDR3 comprises 15 residues. Trimming stripped 1 base from V and 7 bases from J, with 11 bases between. Germline CDR1 LGHDT, CDR2 YNNKEL (reference sequence). CDR3 in DNA: TGTGCCAGCAGCCAAGGGTTGTGGGAGAATTCACCCCTCCACTTT. Amino acids: CASSQGLWENSPLHF.

This clone was picked up a small number of times. The chain employs TRBV14 and TRBJ2-2, with D tentatively TRBD1 or TRBD2 (5 bases each). The germline V gene has CDR1 SGHDN and CDR2 FVKESK. Trimming took 5 bases from V and 2 from J, leaving 9 bases between them. CDR3 length equals 14 residues. The DNA for the CDR3 is TGTGCCAGCAGCGTGGGGGTTAACACCGGGGAGCTGTTTTTT. This translates into CASSVGVNTGELFF.

The rearrangement links TRBV5-1 to TRBJ2-5, with TRBD1 as a possible D gene (5 bases). The germline gives CDR1 SGHRS, CDR2 YFSETQ. V was clipped by 3 bases and J by 3 bases, with 12 bases between them. The CDR3 loop spans 14 amino acids. In DNA form, the CDR3 reads TGCGCCAGCAGCTCCCAGGGATCTGAAGAGACCCAGTACTTC. It specifies CASSSQGSEETQYF. Full variable domain (outside the CDR3, taken from reference TRBV5-1 and TRBJ2-5): KAGVTQTPRYLIKTRGQQVTLSCSPISGHRSVSWYQQTPGQGLQFLFEYFSETQRNKGNFPGRFSGRQFSNSRSEMNVSTLELGDSALYLCASSSQGSEETQYFGPGTRLLVL.

This clone was seen just once. This chain joins TRBV30 and TRBJ2-2, with TRBD1 matching over 10 bases. J lost 7 bases, V lost 3 bases, and 8 bases had no gene match. CDR3 length: 15 residues. Germline V gives CDR1 GTSNPN, CDR2 SVGIG (reference sequence). Here the CDR3 DNA reads TGTGCCTGGAGAGCCCCGGACAGGGGGTTCGGGGAGCTGTTTTTT. This translates into CAWRAPDRGFGELFF.

This chain uses TRBV19 with TRBJ2-1; 13 nucleotides match TRBD2. The CDR3 spans 14 residues. CDR1 LNHDA and CDR2 SQIVND come from the germline V gene (reference sequence). V shed 6 bases and J 8 bases; nucleotides not matched to a gene: 4. The CDR3 loop reads CASRTSGGPYEQFF. The CDR3 DNA reads TGTGCCAGTAGGACTAGCGGGGGGCCCTATGAGCAGTTCTTC.

This clone was detected only a few times. This rearrangement joins TRBV6-5 to TRBJ1-1; D possibly corresponds to TRBD1 (5 bases). This CDR3 is 15 amino acids long. Germline assignment: CDR1 MNHEY and CDR2 SVGAGI. Trimming cost V 8 bases and J 1 base, with 17 bases left between them. The CDR3 nucleotides read TGTGCCAGCTTTGGGCGAGGGGCGGGGAACACTGAAGCTTTCTTT. This encodes CASFGRGAGNTEAFF.